This T cell receptor (beta chain) was retrieved from a study of blood T cell repertoires in COVID-19. Study details: Acute and convalescent COVID-19 samples came from the United States, Italy and Spain. Sample material is recorded as cDNA or gDNA derived from T cells, B-cell-depleted T cells, or PBMCs.

How the authors handled the data: Reference gene primer amplification in the assay estimated nucleated cell counts. This table comes from immunoSEQ multiplex PCR, and its TCRdb copy is limited to in-frame clones, with some not included. V and J calls and clone size are copied from that table; D and trimming were computed from the DNA. The data show 300,000 to 450,000 clones, 89% seen once. V dropped 1 base and J dropped 6 bases, with 16 bases sitting between them. Germline V gene sequence: CDR1 LGHNA, CDR2 YNFKEQ. CDR3 length equals 17 residues. The chain recombines TRBV4-2 with TRBJ1-6, with D perhaps matching TRBD1 (5 bases). The source of this sequence is a young woman with COVID-19, enrolled during active disease. Sample: peripheral blood. This CDR3 reads CASSQVPSRGINSPLHF. The CDR3 DNA reads as TGTGCCAGCAGCCAAGTCCCAAGCCGGGGGATTAATTCACCCCTCCACTTT.